The 17 T cell receptor beta chains listed next were all sequenced from one sample in a study of graft-versus-host responses after intestinal transplantation. For these TCRs, the target antigens are not known. Clones were read by immunoSEQ multiplex PCR, and TCRdb kept only the in-frame ones, dropping some. The sample comprises around 97,000 clones, just over 90% of which are singletons, and 5% to 6.5% rests with the top ten. The material sequenced was unstimulated CD8+ T cells sorted from spleen or lymph node cells, taken before intestinal transplant. The receptors were gathered from a human donor who received an intestinal transplant.

The chain joins TRBV7-3 to TRBJ2-7, with unresolved D. The CDR3 length is 15 residues. Between the trimmed V and J ends, which lost 3 bases and 5 bases, there was a span of 17 bases. Germline CDR1 reads SGHTA; CDR2 reads FQGTGA. CDR3 nucleotides: TGTGCCAGCAGCTTGCACCTTGACGGATCCAACGAGCAGTACTTC. This codes for CASSLHLDGSNEQYF.

The gene calls are TRBV6-4 and TRBJ1-2; 7 nucleotides align to TRBD1. V lost 3 bases to trimming and J lost 7 bases; unmatched junction nucleotides: 5. There are 13 residues in the CDR3. Germline CDR1 is MRHNA and CDR2 is SNTAGT. The CDR3 loop is CASSEIGGGGYTF. The CDR3 coding sequence is TGTGCCAGCAGTGAAATAGGGGGCGGTGGCTACACCTTC.

The chain employs TRBV4-1 and TRBJ1-5; the D is unclear. This CDR3 has 12 residues. CDR1 is MGHRA and CDR2 is YSYEKL in the germline V gene. The V gene lost 0 bases and the J gene lost 14 bases, with 11 bases spanning the gap. CDR3 sequence reads: CASSQDGLRKHF. CDR3 sequence (DNA): TGCGCCAGCAGCCAAGACGGACTGAGGAAGCATTTT.

The CDR3 loop reads CASSLGSGGTDTQYF. The CDR3 DNA sequence: TGCGCCAGCAGCTTGGGTAGCGGGGGAACAGATACGCAGTATTTT. This chain uses TRBV5-1 with TRBJ2-3; 9 positions match TRBD2. This CDR3 contains 15 residues. V lost 0 bases to trimming and J lost 3 bases; unmatched junction nucleotides: 2. Germline V gene sequence: CDR1 SGHRS, CDR2 YFSETQ.

The CDR3 loop reads CASSDTNTGELFF. The DNA of the CDR3 is TGTGCCAGCAGCGACACTAACACCGGGGAGCTGTTTTTT. The genes are TRBV9 and TRBJ2-2, with no clear D. Between the trimmed V and J ends, which lost 3 bases and 2 bases, there was a span of 5 bases. Germline V CDR1 and CDR2: SGDLS, YYNGEE. The CDR3 totals 13 residues. Combining the CDR3 with reference TRBV9 and TRBJ2-2 gives the whole variable domain DSGVTQTPKHLITATGQRVTLRCSPRSGDLSVYWYQQSLDQGLQFLIQYYNGEERAKGNILERFSAQQFPDLHSELNLSSLELGDSALYFCASSDTNTGELFFGEGSRLTVL.

This rearrangement joins TRBV7-6 to TRBJ1-3, with D possibly matching TRBD1 (6 bases). This CDR3 comprises 16 residues. V was shortened by 5 bases and J by 0 bases, with 14 bases between the two germline ends. The germline V gene encodes CDR1 SGHVS and CDR2 FNYEAQ. Written as DNA, the CDR3 is TGTGCCAGCAGCCCAACACAGGGACCCTCTGGAAACACCATATATTTT. The encoded protein is CASSPTQGPSGNTIYF.

The CDR3 sequence: CSVSLLNTEAFF. The CDR3 bases are TGCAGCGTTTCGCTACTGAACACTGAAGCTTTCTTT. The J gene is TRBJ1-1, the V gene TRBV29-1; D is unclear. V lost 5 bases, J lost 0 bases, and 7 bases lay in between. The CDR3 spans 12 residues. The V gene's germline CDR1 is SQVTM and CDR2 ANQGSEA.

This chain links TRBV10-3 with TRBJ1-2; D is possibly TRBD1 (5 bases). The CDR3 loop spans 16 amino acids. Germline loops: CDR1 ENHRY, CDR2 SYGVKD. V was pared by 0 bases and J by 5 bases, with 16 bases between. The DNA of the CDR3 is TGTGCCATCAGTGAGTCGGGGGGGTTTGAGTCTTATGGCTACACCTTC. Protein sequence: CAISESGGFESYGYTF.

This chain uses TRBV12-1 with TRBJ2-7; the table's D call, TRBD2, has no DNA check behind it. TRBV12-1 represents a pseudogene. The CDR3 sequence is 15 residues long. The CDR3 DNA sequence: TGTGCCAGCAGCTTTCAGATGCGGGTGCACTACGAGCAGTACTTC. Translated, it gives CASSFQMRVHYEQYF.

This chain connects TRBV2 to TRBJ1-6; D remains unclear. Trimming pared 2 bases from V and 4 bases from J, leaving 12 bases between. Germline CDR1 SNHLY, CDR2 FYNNEI. The CDR3 loop spans 16 amino acids. The DNA for the CDR3 is TGTGCCAGCAGTGAAAATTGGGGTGCGTATAATTCACCCCTCCACTTT. This sequence encodes CASSENWGAYNSPLHF.

The chain uses TRBV7-3 and TRBJ1-5, with D perhaps matching TRBD1 (6 bases). V lost 0 bases and J 6 bases, leaving 12 bases between the germline ends. CDR3 length: 15 residues. CDR1 is SGHTA, CDR2 FQGTGA, per germline. CDR3 sequence (DNA): TGTGCCAGCAGCTTAACGTCCAGGGGCACTCAGCCCCAGCATTTT. Translated: CASSLTSRGTQPQHF. Supplemented by reference TRBV7-3 and TRBJ1-5, the full variable domain reads GAGVSQTPSNKVTEKGKYVELRCDPISGHTALYWYRQSLGQGPEFLIYFQGTGAADDSGLPNDRFFAVRPEGSVSTLKIQRTERGDSAVYLCASSLTSRGTQPQHFGDGTRLSIL.

This clone was seen only once. The chain employs TRBV30 and TRBJ2-1; no clear D gene. CDR1 and CDR2 from the germline V gene are GTSNPN and SVGIG (reference sequence). V was clipped by 3 bases and J by 4 bases, with 7 bases between them. The CDR3 totals 12 residues. DNA of the CDR3: TGTGCCTGGAGGCTCAAATACAATGAGCAGTTCTTC. Translated: CAWRLKYNEQFF.

J is TRBJ2-1 and V is TRBV11-1; 8 bases are shared with TRBD1. Unmatched junction bases numbered 7, after V lost 4 bases and J lost 5 bases. Germline CDR1 reads SGHAT; CDR2 reads FQDESV (reference sequence). CDR3 size: 15 residues. CDR3 bases: TGTGCCAGCAGCTCATACAGGGGGTCCGACAATGAGCAGTTCTTC. Amino acids: CASSSYRGSDNEQFF.

This sequence joins TRBV7-3 and TRBJ2-3; 12 nucleotides match TRBD2. Looked up from germline, CDR1 is SGHTA and CDR2 is FQGTGA. J was trimmed by 5 bases and V by 5 bases; bases with no gene match: 5. This CDR3 is built from 15 residues. The CDR3 reads CASSRLAGAGDTQYF. For the CDR3, the DNA is TGTGCCAGCAGCAGACTAGCGGGAGCTGGAGATACGCAGTATTTT.

The chain couples TRBV25-1 to TRBJ2-1; TRBD2 agrees at 11 bases. V shed 3 bases, J shed 4 bases, and the junction held 5 bases outside the gene matches. Germline CDR1 MGHDK, CDR2 SYGVNS. CDR3 length: 16 amino acids. This CDR3 reads CASSELAGGHYNEQFF. CDR3 in DNA: TGTGCCAGCAGTGAGTTAGCGGGGGGGCATTACAATGAGCAGTTCTTC.

The genes are TRBV6-5 and TRBJ1-1, with D uncertain. Trimming cost V 5 bases and J 5 bases, with 15 bases left between them. The CDR3 loop spans 14 amino acids. Germline V gene data show CDR1 as MNHEY and CDR2 as SVGAGI. This CDR3 reads CASSAPERETEAFF. The CDR3 DNA reads TGTGCCAGCAGTGCCCCTGAGAGGGAAACTGAAGCTTTCTTT.

The chain is built from TRBV6-4 and TRBJ2-1; D perhaps matches TRBD1 (5 bases). The V gene lost 0 bases and the J gene lost 6 bases, with 9 bases spanning the gap. The CDR3 loop spans 14 amino acids. Germline CDR1 is MRHNA and CDR2 is SNTAGT. DNA for the CDR3: TGTGCCAGCAGTGACTCTGCAGGGCTCAATGAGCAGTTCTTC. Translation: CASSDSAGLNEQFF.